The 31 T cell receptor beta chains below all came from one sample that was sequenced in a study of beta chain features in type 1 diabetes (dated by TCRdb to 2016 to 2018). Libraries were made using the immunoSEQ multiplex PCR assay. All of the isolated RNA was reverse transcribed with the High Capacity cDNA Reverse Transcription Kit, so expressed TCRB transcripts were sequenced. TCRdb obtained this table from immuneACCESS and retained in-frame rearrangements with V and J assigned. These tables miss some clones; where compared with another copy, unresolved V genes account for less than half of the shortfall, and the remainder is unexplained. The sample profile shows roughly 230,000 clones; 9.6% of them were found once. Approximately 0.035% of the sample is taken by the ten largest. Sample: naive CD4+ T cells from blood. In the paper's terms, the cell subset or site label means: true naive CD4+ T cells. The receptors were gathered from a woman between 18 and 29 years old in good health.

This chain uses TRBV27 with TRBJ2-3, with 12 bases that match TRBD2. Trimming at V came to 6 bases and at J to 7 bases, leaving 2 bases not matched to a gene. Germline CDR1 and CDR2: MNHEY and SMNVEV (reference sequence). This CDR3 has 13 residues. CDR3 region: CASRTSGRNTQYF. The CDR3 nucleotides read TGTGCCAGCAGGACTAGCGGGAGAAATACGCAGTATTTT.

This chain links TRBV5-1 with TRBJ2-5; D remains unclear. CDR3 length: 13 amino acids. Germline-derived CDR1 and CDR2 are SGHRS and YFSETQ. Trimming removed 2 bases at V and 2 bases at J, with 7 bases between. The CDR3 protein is CASSLLVQETQYF. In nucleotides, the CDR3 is TGCGCCAGCAGCTTACTGGTACAAGAGACCCAGTACTTC.

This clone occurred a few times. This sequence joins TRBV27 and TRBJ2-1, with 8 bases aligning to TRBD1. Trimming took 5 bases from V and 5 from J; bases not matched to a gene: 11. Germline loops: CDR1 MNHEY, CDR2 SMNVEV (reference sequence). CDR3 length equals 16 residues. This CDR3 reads CASSAQPTGADNEQFF. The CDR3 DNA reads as TGTGCCAGCAGTGCCCAGCCGACAGGGGCGGACAATGAGCAGTTCTTC.

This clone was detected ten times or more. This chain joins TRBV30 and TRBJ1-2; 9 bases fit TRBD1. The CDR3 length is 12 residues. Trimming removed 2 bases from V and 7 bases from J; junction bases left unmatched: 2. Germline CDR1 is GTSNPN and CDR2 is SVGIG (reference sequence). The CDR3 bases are TGTGCCTGGAGTACAGGGGGCGGTGGCTACACCTTC. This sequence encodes CAWSTGGGGYTF.

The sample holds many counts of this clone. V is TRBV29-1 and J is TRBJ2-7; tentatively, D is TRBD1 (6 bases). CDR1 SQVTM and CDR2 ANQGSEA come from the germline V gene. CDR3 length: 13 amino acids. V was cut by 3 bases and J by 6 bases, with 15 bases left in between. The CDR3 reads CSVEGQGTFEQYF. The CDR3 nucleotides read TGCAGCGTTGAGGGTCAGGGGACCTTCGAGCAGTACTTC.

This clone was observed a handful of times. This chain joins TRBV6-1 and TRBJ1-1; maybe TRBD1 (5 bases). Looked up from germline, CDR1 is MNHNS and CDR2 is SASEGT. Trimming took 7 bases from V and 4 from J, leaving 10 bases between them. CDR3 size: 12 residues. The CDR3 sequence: CASTRRGTEAFF. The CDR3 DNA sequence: TGTGCCAGCACTAGAAGGGGCACTGAAGCTTTCTTT.

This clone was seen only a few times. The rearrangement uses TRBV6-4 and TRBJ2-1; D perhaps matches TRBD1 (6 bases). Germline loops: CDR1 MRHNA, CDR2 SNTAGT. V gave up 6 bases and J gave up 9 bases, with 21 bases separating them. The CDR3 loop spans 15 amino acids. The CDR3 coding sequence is TGTGCCAGCAGCCAACTCGTGGGGGCCCAGGCTGAGCAGTTCTTC. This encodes CASSQLVGAQAEQFF.

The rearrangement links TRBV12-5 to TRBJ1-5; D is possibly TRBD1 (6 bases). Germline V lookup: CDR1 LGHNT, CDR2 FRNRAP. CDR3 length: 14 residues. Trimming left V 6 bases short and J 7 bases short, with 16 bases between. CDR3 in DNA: TGTGCTAGTGGATCCAGGGGACCCGGACAGCCCCAGCATTTT. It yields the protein CASGSRGPGQPQHF.

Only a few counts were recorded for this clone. The CDR3 sequence: CASSLAGGSNYGYTF. In DNA, the CDR3 is TGCGCCAGCAGCTTGGCTGGGGGGAGTAACTATGGCTACACCTTC. V and J are TRBV5-1 and TRBJ1-2, with D tentatively TRBD1 (5 bases). The V and J ends lost 0 bases and 1 base respectively, with 10 bases between them. Germline V lookup: CDR1 SGHRS, CDR2 YFSETQ. The CDR3 spans 15 residues.

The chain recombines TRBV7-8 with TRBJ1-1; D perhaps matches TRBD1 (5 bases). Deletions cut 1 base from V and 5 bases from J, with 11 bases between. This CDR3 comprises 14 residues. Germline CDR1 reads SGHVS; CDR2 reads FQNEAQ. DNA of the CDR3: TGTGCCAGCAGCTTAGAGCCAGGGAGGACTGAAGCTTTCTTT. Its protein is CASSLEPGRTEAFF. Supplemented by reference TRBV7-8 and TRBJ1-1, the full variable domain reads GAGVSQSPRYKVAKRGQDVALRCDPISGHVSLFWYQQALGQGPEFLTYFQNEAQLDKSGLPSDRFFAERPEGSVSTLKIQRTQQEDSAVYLCASSLEPGRTEAFFGQGTRLTVV.

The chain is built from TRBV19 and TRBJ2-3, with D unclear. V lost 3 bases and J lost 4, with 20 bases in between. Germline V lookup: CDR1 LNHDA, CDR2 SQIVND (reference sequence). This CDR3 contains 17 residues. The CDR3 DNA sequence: TGTGCCAGTAGTATTCCACATATACAGCAAGGCCCAGATACGCAGTATTTT. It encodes CASSIPHIQQGPDTQYF.

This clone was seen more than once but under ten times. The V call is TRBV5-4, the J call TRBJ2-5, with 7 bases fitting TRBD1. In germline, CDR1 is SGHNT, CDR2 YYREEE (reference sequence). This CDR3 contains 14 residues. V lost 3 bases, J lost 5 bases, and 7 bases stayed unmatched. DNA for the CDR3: TGTGCCAGCAGCTCAAAAGACAGGGTTGAGACCCAGTACTTC. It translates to CASSSKDRVETQYF. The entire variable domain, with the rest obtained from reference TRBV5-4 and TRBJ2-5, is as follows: ETGVTQSPTHLIKTRGQQVTLRCSSQSGHNTVSWYQQALGQGPQFIFQYYREEENGRGNFPPRFSGLQFPNYSSELNVNALELDDSALYLCASSSKDRVETQYFGPGTRLLVL.

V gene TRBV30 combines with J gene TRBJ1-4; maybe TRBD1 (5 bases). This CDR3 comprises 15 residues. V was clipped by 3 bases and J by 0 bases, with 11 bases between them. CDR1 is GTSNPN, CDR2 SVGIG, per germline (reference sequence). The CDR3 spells CAWRGGDATNEKLFF. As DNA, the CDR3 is TGTGCCTGGAGGGGAGGGGATGCAACTAATGAAAAACTGTTTTTT.

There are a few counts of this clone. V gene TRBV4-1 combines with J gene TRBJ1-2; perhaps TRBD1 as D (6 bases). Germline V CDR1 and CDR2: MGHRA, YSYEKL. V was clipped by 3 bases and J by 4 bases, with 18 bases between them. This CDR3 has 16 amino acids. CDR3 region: CASSQDSSDNSYGYTF. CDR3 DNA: TGCGCCAGCAGCCAGGACAGCTCAGATAACTCCTATGGCTACACCTTC.

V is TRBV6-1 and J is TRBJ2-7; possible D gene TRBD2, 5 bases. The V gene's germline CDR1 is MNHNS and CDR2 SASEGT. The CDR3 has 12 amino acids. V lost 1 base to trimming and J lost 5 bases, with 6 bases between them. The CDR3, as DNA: TGTGCCAGCAGTGAAGGAGGGAACGAGCAGTACTTC. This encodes CASSEGGNEQYF.

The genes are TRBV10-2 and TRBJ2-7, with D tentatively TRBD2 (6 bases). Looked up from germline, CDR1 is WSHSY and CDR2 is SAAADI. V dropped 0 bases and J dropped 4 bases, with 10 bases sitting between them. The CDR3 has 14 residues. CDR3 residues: CASSESGGRYEQYF. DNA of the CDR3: TGCGCCAGCAGTGAGTCAGGTGGGAGGTACGAGCAGTACTTC.

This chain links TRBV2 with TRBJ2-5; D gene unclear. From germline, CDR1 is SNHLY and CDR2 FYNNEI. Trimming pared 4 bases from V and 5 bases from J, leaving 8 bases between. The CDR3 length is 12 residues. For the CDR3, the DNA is TGTGCCAGCAGTGTTGGAGCGGAGACCCAGTACTTC. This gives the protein CASSVGAETQYF.

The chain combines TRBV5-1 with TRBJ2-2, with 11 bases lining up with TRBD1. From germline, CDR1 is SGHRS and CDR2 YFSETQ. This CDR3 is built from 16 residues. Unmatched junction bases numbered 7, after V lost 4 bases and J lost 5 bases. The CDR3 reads CASSIGTGGTTGELFF. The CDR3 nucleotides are TGCGCCAGCAGCATCGGGACAGGGGGGACGACCGGGGAGCTGTTTTTT.

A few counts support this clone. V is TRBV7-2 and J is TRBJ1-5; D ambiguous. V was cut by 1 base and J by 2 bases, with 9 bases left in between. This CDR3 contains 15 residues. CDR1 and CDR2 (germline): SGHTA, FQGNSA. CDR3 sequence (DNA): TGTGCCAGCAGCTTAGGAGGTTCGGGCAATCAGCCCCAGCATTTT. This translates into CASSLGGSGNQPQHF.

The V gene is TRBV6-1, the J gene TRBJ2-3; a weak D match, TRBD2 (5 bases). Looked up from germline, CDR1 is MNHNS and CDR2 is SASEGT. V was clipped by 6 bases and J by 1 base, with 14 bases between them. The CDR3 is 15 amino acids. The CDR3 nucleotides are TGTGCCAGCAGCCGTGACCGAGCGGGCACAGATACGCAGTATTTT. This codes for CASSRDRAGTDTQYF.

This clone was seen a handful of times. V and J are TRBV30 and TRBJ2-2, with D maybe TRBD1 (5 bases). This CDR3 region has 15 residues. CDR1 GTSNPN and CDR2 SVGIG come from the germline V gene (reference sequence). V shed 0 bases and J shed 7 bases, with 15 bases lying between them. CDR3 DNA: TGTGCCTGGAGTGTACGTCTAGGACAAGGCGGGGAGCTGTTTTTT. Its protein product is CAWSVRLGQGGELFF.

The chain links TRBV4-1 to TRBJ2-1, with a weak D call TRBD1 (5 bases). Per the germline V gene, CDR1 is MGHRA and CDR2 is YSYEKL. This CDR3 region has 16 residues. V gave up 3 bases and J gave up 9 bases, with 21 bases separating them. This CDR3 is CASSQPGFSKVGEQFF. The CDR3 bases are TGCGCCAGCAGCCAGCCAGGGTTCTCCAAAGTCGGTGAGCAGTTCTTC.

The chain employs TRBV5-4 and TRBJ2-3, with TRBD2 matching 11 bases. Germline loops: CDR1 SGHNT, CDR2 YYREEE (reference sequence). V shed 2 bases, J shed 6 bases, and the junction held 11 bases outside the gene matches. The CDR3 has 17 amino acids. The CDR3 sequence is CASSLTRSGRARDTQYF. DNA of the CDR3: TGTGCCAGCAGCTTAACCCGTAGCGGGAGGGCTCGGGATACGCAGTATTTT.

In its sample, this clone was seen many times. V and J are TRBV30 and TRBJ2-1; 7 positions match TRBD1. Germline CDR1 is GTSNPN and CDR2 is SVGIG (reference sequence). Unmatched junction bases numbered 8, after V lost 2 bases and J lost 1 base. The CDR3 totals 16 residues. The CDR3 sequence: CAWSHLRGQSYNEQFF. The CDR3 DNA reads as TGTGCCTGGAGTCATCTTAGGGGGCAGTCCTACAATGAGCAGTTCTTC.

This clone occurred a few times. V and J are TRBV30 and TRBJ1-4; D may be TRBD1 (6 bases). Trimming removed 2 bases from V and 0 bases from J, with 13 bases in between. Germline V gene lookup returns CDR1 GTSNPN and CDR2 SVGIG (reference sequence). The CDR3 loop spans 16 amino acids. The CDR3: CAWSPGQPATNEKLFF. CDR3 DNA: TGTGCCTGGAGTCCAGGACAGCCTGCAACTAATGAAAAACTGTTTTTT.

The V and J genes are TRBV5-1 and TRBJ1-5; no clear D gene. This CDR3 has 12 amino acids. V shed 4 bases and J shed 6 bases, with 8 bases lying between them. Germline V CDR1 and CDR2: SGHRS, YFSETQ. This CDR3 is CASSPSGQPQHF. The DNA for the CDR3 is TGCGCCAGCAGCCCGAGCGGTCAGCCCCAGCATTTT.

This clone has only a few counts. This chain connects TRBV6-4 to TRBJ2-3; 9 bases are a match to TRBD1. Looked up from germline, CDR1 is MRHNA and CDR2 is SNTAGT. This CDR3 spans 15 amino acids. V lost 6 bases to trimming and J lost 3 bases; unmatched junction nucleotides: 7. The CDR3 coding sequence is TGTGCCAGCAGCCTTACAGGGGGCGGAACAGATACGCAGTATTTT. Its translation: CASSLTGGGTDTQYF.

CDR3 residues: CASSVEGGPSTDTQYF. The CDR3 coding sequence is TGTGCCAGCAGCGTAGAGGGCGGGCCAAGCACAGATACGCAGTATTTT. The V call is TRBV9, the J call TRBJ2-3; maybe TRBD2 (5 bases). The length of the CDR3 is 16 residues. Germline V gene sequence: CDR1 SGDLS, CDR2 YYNGEE. Trimming stripped 0 bases from V and 0 bases from J, with 11 bases between.

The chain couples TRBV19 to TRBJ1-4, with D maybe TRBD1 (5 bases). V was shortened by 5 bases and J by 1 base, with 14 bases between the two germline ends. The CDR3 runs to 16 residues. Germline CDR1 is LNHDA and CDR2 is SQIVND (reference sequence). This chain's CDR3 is CASSAYQGLTNEKLFF. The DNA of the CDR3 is TGTGCCAGTAGTGCCTACCAGGGATTAACTAATGAAAAACTGTTTTTT.

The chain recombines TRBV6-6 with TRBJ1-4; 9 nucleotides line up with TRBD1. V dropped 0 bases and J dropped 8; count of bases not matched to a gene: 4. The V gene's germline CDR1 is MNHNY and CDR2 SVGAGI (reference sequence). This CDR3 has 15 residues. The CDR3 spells CASSYSGTGPEKLFF. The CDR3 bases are TGTGCCAGCAGTTACTCCGGGACAGGGCCCGAAAAACTGTTTTTT.

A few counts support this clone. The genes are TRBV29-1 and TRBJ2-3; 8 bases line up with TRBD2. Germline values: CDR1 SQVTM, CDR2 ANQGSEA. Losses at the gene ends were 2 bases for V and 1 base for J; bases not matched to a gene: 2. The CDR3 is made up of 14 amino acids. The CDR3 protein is CSVEIGGGTDTQYF. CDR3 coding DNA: TGCAGCGTTGAAATCGGGGGGGGCACAGATACGCAGTATTTT.